One sample yielded the 24 T cell receptor beta chains listed below, sequenced in a study of blood T cell repertoires in COVID-19. The repertoire was sequenced with immunoSEQ multiplex PCR; TCRdb's copy has only in-frame clones and lacks some. The sample carries roughly 180,000 clones, approximately 86% recorded once. The sequenced sample was PBMCs or T cells enriched from blood (not recorded which). The receptors were sampled from a woman aged 30 to 39 who had recovered from COVID-19.

The chain employs TRBV6-2 or TRBV6-3 and TRBJ1-2; D is unclear. Per germline, CDR1 MNHEY and CDR2 SVGEGT. V gave up 6 bases and J gave up 5 bases, with 13 bases separating them. The CDR3 runs to 13 residues. The CDR3 is CASSQRQYYGYTF. The CDR3 coding sequence is TGTGCCAGCAGCCAGCGGCAGTATTATGGCTACACCTTC.

V is TRBV2 and J is TRBJ1-6; D gene ambiguous. V was pared by 6 bases and J by 0 bases, with 12 bases between. There are 16 residues in the CDR3. Germline V lookup: CDR1 SNHLY, CDR2 FYNNEI. In nucleotides, the CDR3 is TGTGCCAGCAGCCGAGAAGTGCGCTCCTATAATTCACCCCTCCACTTT. Amino acid sequence: CASSREVRSYNSPLHF.

This clone was counted between two and nine times. V and J are TRBV7-9 and TRBJ2-3; D may be TRBD1 (6 bases). Looked up from germline, CDR1 is SEHNR and CDR2 is FQNEAQ (reference sequence). This CDR3 has 14 amino acids. Deletions cut 0 bases from V and 5 bases from J, with 9 bases between. DNA for the CDR3: TGTGCCAGCAGCTTAGCGAGCAGGGGAGATACGCAGTATTTT. It encodes CASSLASRGDTQYF.

The CDR3 sequence is CASSKQGAGELFF. CDR3 bases: TGTGCCAGCAGCAAACAGGGCGCCGGGGAGCTGTTTTTT. The chain uses TRBV7-2 and TRBJ2-2; D may be TRBD1 (6 bases). The V end lost 5 bases, the J end lost 6 bases, and 10 bases lay between the germline ends. CDR3 size: 13 residues. Looked up from germline, CDR1 is SGHTA and CDR2 is FQGNSA.

The chain combines TRBV9 with TRBJ2-2, with D possibly TRBD1 on 6 matching bases. In germline, CDR1 is SGDLS, CDR2 YYNGEE. With 4 bases removed from V and 7 bases from J, the gap between germline ends came to 11 bases. The CDR3 is 13 amino acids. The CDR3 sequence is CASSLQGRGELFF. The CDR3 DNA reads as TGTGCCAGCAGCCTACAGGGTCGCGGGGAGCTGTTTTTT.

This chain uses TRBV29-1 with TRBJ1-1; TRBD1 matches 9 bases. The CDR3 extends over 12 amino acids. Per germline, CDR1 SQVTM and CDR2 ANQGSEA. V shed 6 bases, J shed 6 bases, and the junction held 5 bases outside the gene matches. The CDR3, as DNA: TGCAGCGTGAAAAGACAGGGGGCTGAAGCTTTCTTT. This translates into CSVKRQGAEAFF.

The chain joins TRBV9 to TRBJ2-2, with D unresolved. Germline CDR1 and CDR2: SGDLS and YYNGEE. V was trimmed by 4 bases and J by 6 bases, leaving 19 bases between them. CDR3 length: 16 amino acids. Here the CDR3 reads CASSPKRRVSPGELFF. The CDR3 nucleotides read TGTGCCAGCAGCCCGAAGCGAAGAGTGAGCCCCGGGGAGCTGTTTTTT.

V is TRBV11-3 and J is TRBJ2-3; tentative D call: TRBD2 (5 bases). Germline-derived CDR1 and CDR2 are SGHNT and YENEEA. The CDR3 spans 14 residues. V lost 1 base and J lost 6, with 11 bases in between. CDR3 region: CASSLATTSDTQYF. For the CDR3, the DNA is TGTGCCAGCAGCTTAGCTACCACTAGTGATACGCAGTATTTT.

V is TRBV14 and J is TRBJ2-3; 16 bases are a match to TRBD2. The length of the CDR3 is 16 residues. Germline CDR1 SGHDN, CDR2 FVKESK. V dropped 3 bases and J dropped 7; count of bases not matched to a gene: 4. CDR3 in DNA: TGTGCCAGCAGCCATCCGGGACTAGCGGGAGGGTATACGCAGTATTTT. It codes for CASSHPGLAGGYTQYF.

The rearrangement joins TRBV7-2 to TRBJ2-6; D is uncertain. Germline CDR1 reads SGHTA; CDR2 reads FQGNSA. V was cut by 5 bases and J by 0 bases, with 11 bases left in between. The CDR3 runs to 16 residues. The CDR3 here is CASSPPRGSGANVLTF. The CDR3 region has the DNA TGTGCCAGCAGCCCGCCCCGAGGCTCTGGGGCCAACGTCCTGACTTTC.

The J gene is TRBJ1-5, the V gene TRBV29-1, with D hard to call. Trimming stripped 1 base from V and 7 bases from J, with 8 bases between. The CDR3 has 12 residues. Looked up from germline, CDR1 is SQVTM and CDR2 is ANQGSEA. The CDR3 here is CSVEAAGQPQHF. CDR3 nucleotides: TGCAGCGTTGAAGCGGCGGGACAGCCCCAGCATTTT.

In this sample, this clone turned up once. V gene TRBV2 combines with J gene TRBJ2-3; 9 bases map to TRBD2. The CDR3 has 13 amino acids. Germline V gene sequence: CDR1 SNHLY, CDR2 FYNNEI. J was trimmed by 14 bases and V by 4 bases; bases with no gene match: 10. CDR3 in amino acids: CASSASLGTSPYF. The CDR3 nucleotides are TGTGCCAGCAGTGCGAGCCTAGGGACTAGCCCGTATTTT.

Here the CDR3 reads CASGLLRGSNYGYTF. In DNA, the CDR3 is TGTGCTAGTGGTTTATTGAGGGGGTCTAACTATGGCTACACCTTC. This chain connects TRBV12-5 to TRBJ1-2; tentative D call: TRBD1 (6 bases). The CDR3 covers 15 residues. Germline CDR1 reads LGHNT; CDR2 reads FRNRAP. Trimming shortened V by 3 bases and J by 0 bases, and 11 bases separated the two germline ends.

This chain joins TRBV5-6 and TRBJ1-2; D gene ambiguous. The CDR3 has 14 amino acids. CDR1 and CDR2 (germline): SGHDT, YYEEEE. V was shortened by 1 base and J by 4 bases, with 11 bases between the two germline ends. CDR3 region: CASSLRVESYGYTF. The CDR3 nucleotides are TGTGCCAGCAGCTTGCGGGTGGAATCCTATGGCTACACCTTC. Full variable domain (remainder filled in from reference TRBV5-6 and TRBJ1-2): DAGVTQSPTHLIKTRGQQVTLRCSPKSGHDTVSWYQQALGQGPQFIFQYYEEEERQRGNFPDRFSGHQFPNYSSELNVNALLLGDSALYLCASSLRVESYGYTFGSGTRLTVV.

The chain has TRBV4-3 and TRBJ1-3; no firm D call. V was trimmed by 2 bases and J by 0 bases, leaving 8 bases between them. Germline lookup yields CDR1 LGHNA and CDR2 YSLEER. The CDR3 is 15 residues long. The CDR3 DNA follows: TGCGCCAGCAGCCAATATTCGTACTCTGGAAACACCATATATTTT. Translated: CASSQYSYSGNTIYF.

This chain joins TRBV5-1 and TRBJ2-1, with D possibly matching TRBD2 (6 bases). The CDR3 is 16 amino acids. The germline CDR1 and CDR2 sequences are SGHRS and YFSETQ. Trimming pared 4 bases from V and 6 bases from J, leaving 20 bases between. DNA for the CDR3: TGCGCCAGCAGCGCTACACTAGGCGGGGCGGGCAATGAGCAGTTCTTC. It yields the protein CASSATLGGAGNEQFF. Complete variable domain (other parts from reference TRBV5-1 and TRBJ2-1): KAGVTQTPRYLIKTRGQQVTLSCSPISGHRSVSWYQQTPGQGLQFLFEYFSETQRNKGNFPGRFSGRQFSNSRSEMNVSTLELGDSALYLCASSATLGGAGNEQFFGPGTRLTVL.

V gene TRBV19 combines with J gene TRBJ2-6, with 7 bases identical to TRBD1. This CDR3 spans 17 amino acids. The V and J ends lost 6 bases and 0 bases, in that order; junction bases with no gene match: 8. Germline V gene data show CDR1 as LNHDA and CDR2 as SQIVND (reference sequence). The CDR3 region has the DNA TGTGCCAGTAGCCCGGGACAGCCTATCTCTGGGGCCAACGTCCTGACTTTC. Translated, it gives CASSPGQPISGANVLTF.

The rearrangement links TRBV7-6 to TRBJ2-5; D unresolved. The CDR3 runs 12 residues. Trimming stripped 3 bases from V and 4 bases from J, with 6 bases between. Germline lookup yields CDR1 SGHVS and CDR2 FNYEAQ. CDR3 DNA: TGTGCCAGCAGCTTCGATAGAGAGACCCAGTACTTC. Its protein is CASSFDRETQYF.

With regard to this clone: The sample contains more than one DNA sequence encoding this CDR3. J is TRBJ1-3 and V is TRBV3-1 (or the pseudogene TRBV3-2); D remains unclear. The V end was cut by 0 bases, the J end by 2 bases, with 5 bases between. CDR1 is LGHDT, CDR2 YNNKEL, per germline (reference sequence). There are 14 residues in the CDR3. The DNA of the CDR3 is TGTGCCAGCAGCCAAGACAGTACTGGAAACACCATATATTTT. It translates to CASSQDSTGNTIYF.

The chain is built from TRBV2 and TRBJ1-2; the D is unclear. The CDR3 has 13 amino acids. Germline CDR1 SNHLY, CDR2 FYNNEI. The V and J ends lost 5 bases and 3 bases respectively, with 10 bases between them. The CDR3 sequence is CASSPGGHYGYTF. Here the CDR3 DNA reads TGTGCCAGCAGTCCGGGAGGACACTATGGCTACACCTTC.

Regarding this clone: Other DNA sequences in this sample translate to the same CDR3. CDR3 sequence: CASSLGQTNTEAFF. The CDR3 bases are TGTGCCAGCAGCTTGGGACAGACGAACACTGAAGCTTTCTTT. This rearrangement joins TRBV11-2 to TRBJ1-1; 7 nucleotides match TRBD1. CDR3 length equals 14 residues. Looked up from germline, CDR1 is SGHAT and CDR2 is FQNNGV. After removal of 3 bases from V and 1 base from J, the junction contained 2 bases not matched to a gene.

The chain uses TRBV11-2 and TRBJ2-3; 12 nucleotides align to TRBD2. Germline values: CDR1 SGHAT, CDR2 FQNNGV. V lost 7 bases to trimming and J lost 4 bases; unmatched junction nucleotides: 9. The CDR3 contains 16 residues. The CDR3 sequence: CASTEKWTSGADTQYF. CDR3 bases: TGTGCCAGCACCGAAAAGTGGACTAGCGGGGCAGATACGCAGTATTTT.

V usage is TRBV2 and J usage is TRBJ1-2; 9 bases map to TRBD1. V lost 6 bases to trimming and J lost 7 bases; unmatched junction nucleotides: 6. The CDR3 runs to 13 residues. From germline, CDR1 is SNHLY and CDR2 FYNNEI. The CDR3 bases are TGTGCCAGCAGCTACAGGGGGCACGTTGGCTACACCTTC. This sequence encodes CASSYRGHVGYTF.

The rearrangement links TRBV29-1 to TRBJ2-2, with 10 bases aligning to TRBD1. Losses at the gene ends were 6 bases for V and 7 bases for J; bases not matched to a gene: 5. The CDR3 length is 13 residues. CDR1 SQVTM and CDR2 ANQGSEA come from the germline V gene. The CDR3 sequence: CSVLGQGVGELFF. In DNA, the CDR3 is TGCAGCGTCCTCGGACAGGGGGTCGGGGAGCTGTTTTTT.